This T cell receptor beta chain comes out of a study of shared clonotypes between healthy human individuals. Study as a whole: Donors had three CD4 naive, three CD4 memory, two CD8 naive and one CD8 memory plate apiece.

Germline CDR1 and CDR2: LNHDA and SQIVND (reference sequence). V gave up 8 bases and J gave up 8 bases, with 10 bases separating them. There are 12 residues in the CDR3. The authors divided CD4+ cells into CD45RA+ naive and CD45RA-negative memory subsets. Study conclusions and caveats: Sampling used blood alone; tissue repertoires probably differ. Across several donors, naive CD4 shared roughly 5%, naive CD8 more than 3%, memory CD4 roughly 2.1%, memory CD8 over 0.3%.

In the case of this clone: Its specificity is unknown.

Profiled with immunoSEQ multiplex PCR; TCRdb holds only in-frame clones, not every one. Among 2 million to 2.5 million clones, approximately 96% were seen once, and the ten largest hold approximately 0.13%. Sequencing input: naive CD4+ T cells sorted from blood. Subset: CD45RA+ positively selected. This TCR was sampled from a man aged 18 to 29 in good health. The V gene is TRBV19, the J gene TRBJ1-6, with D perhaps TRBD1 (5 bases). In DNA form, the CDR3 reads TGTGCCAGTGGGGCTTACTATTCACCCCTCCACTTT. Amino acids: CASGAYYSPLHF.